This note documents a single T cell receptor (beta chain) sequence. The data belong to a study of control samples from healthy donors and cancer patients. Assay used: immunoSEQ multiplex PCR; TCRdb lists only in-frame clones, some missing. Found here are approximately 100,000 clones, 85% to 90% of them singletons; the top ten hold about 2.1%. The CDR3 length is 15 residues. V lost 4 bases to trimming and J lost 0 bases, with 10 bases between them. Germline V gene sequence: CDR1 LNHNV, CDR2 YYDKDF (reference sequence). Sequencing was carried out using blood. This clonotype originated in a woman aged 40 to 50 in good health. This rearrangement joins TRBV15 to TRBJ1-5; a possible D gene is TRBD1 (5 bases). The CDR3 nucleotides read TGTGCCACCAGCAAAGACAGTTATAGCAATCAGCCCCAGCATTTT. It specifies CATSKDSYSNQPQHF.